The clone carrying this T cell receptor beta chain has a count of ten or more. The sample is drawn from a study of regulatory T cells in long-lasting Graves disease. Study-level background: Persistence in Graves' disease required over 5 years of antithyroid drugs plus positive TSH receptor antibodies.

TCR beta libraries were built with iRepertoire HTBI primers and Arm-PCR of CDR3 regions. Original handling: In the combined samples, 62 TRBV and 14 to 15 TRBJ segments were identified. Using its own MiXCR run on the multiplex PCR reads, TCRdb lists one record per CDR3 protein. The V and J calls, along with clone size, are taken from TCRdb and not from the paper's own processing. There are hundreds of thousands of distinct CDR3 sequences in the sample; around 30% occur only once, and about two fifths lies in the top ten. Time point specified: persistent/refractory GD, antithyroid drugs over 5 years with positive TRAb. PBMC-extracted RNA yielded the TCR library. The CDR3 length is 12 residues. Germline-derived CDR1 and CDR2 are DFQATT and SNEGSKA (reference sequence). Trimming removed 7 bases from V and 7 bases from J, with 13 bases in between.

This chain joins TRBV20-1 and TRBJ1-4; tentatively, D is TRBD1 (5 bases). This TCR was sampled from a female donor with Graves disease. Sequences were derived from peripheral blood mononuclear cells (PBMCs), sampled when the disease was refractory, from a patient treated with antithyroid drugs. CDR3 sequence reads: CSGGGSGEKLFF. In nucleotides, the CDR3 is TGCAGTGGGGGGGGGAGTGGTGAAAAACTGTTTTTT.